The 3 T cell receptor beta chains reported below all come from one sample, sequenced in a study of regulatory T cells in long-lasting Graves disease. For TCR beta, libraries came from iRepertoire HTBI primers and Arm-PCR of CDR3 regions. A single record per CDR3 protein comes from TCRdb applying MiXCR to the multiplex PCR reads. This table has fewer than 650,000 distinct CDR3 sequences, roughly a sixth appearing once. The time point is: newly diagnosed GD, antithyroid drugs for less than 3 months. PBMCs were the source of the RNA used for TCR sequencing. The same specimen was also included in a second study, on T cells in Graves' hyperthyroidism and ophthalmopathy.

Sequenced here: peripheral blood mononuclear cells (PBMCs), sampled at new diagnosis, from a patient treated with antithyroid drugs. Source of these receptors: a man in his late teens or twenties with Graves disease.

The chain links TRBV29-1 to TRBJ1-2; D remains ambiguous. Deletions cut 2 bases from V and 1 base from J, with 17 bases between. The CDR3 spans 16 residues. Looked up from germline, CDR1 is SQVTM and CDR2 is ANQGSEA. This chain's CDR3 is CSVEKVTDDFNYGYTF. In nucleotides, the CDR3 is TGCAGCGTTGAAAAGGTGACTGACGATTTTAACTATGGCTACACCTTC. Full variable domain (missing parts from reference TRBV29-1 and TRBJ1-2): SAVISQKPSRDICQRGTSLTIQCQVDSQVTMMFWYRQQPGQSLTLIATANQGSEATYESGFVIDKFPISRPNLTFSTLTVSNMSPEDSSIYLCSVEKVTDDFNYGYTFGSGTRLTVV.

The chain employs TRBV20-1 and TRBJ1-2; 12 nucleotides agree with TRBD1. This CDR3 region has 13 residues. With V trimmed by 6 bases and J by 11 bases, 10 bases remained unmatched. CDR1 DFQATT and CDR2 SNEGSKA come from the germline V gene (reference sequence). This CDR3 reads CSARGTGGFWYTF. The CDR3 nucleotides are TGCAGTGCAAGGGGGACAGGGGGCTTTTGGTACACCTTC.

V is TRBV5-1 and J is TRBJ1-2; 12 positions match TRBD1. This CDR3 contains 17 residues. Unmatched junction bases numbered 10, after V lost 4 bases and J lost 3 bases. CDR1 is SGHRS and CDR2 is YFSETQ in the germline V gene. The CDR3 nucleotides are TGCGCCAGCAGCCCCGCCGGGACAGGGGGCGCGGACTATGGCTACACCTTC. Translated: CASSPAGTGGADYGYTF.